This T cell receptor (beta chain) was captured in a study of blood T cell repertoires in COVID-19. Background on the study: Italy, Spain and the United States were the sources of the convalescent and acute COVID-19 samples.

After removal of 3 bases from V and 5 bases from J, the junction contained 11 bases not matched to a gene. This CDR3 is built from 16 residues. CDR1 SGDLS and CDR2 YYNGEE come from the germline V gene. Some clones are missing from TCRdb's copy, which holds only in-frame ones; the method was immunoSEQ multiplex PCR. The data contain more than 95,000 clones, 86% of them singletons. This receptor was obtained from a human donor in a cohort sampled during active COVID-19. Sequenced input: peripheral blood. The chain combines TRBV9 with TRBJ1-2; 9 positions match TRBD1. This CDR3 reads CASSAPSTGGGYGYTF. The CDR3, as DNA: TGTGCCAGCAGCGCCCCCTCCACAGGGGGCGGGTATGGCTACACCTTC.